One TCR beta chain is described in this entry. The antigen remains undetermined. Trimming took 5 bases from V and 0 from J; bases not matched to a gene: 6. Germline loops: CDR1 LNHDA, CDR2 SQIVND (reference sequence). The CDR3 is 18 amino acids. These data come from a study of cytotoxic CD8 clonotypes in ibrutinib-treated CLL. Profiled with immunoSEQ multiplex PCR; TCRdb holds only in-frame clones, not every one. The top ten clones hold roughly 13% of a sample with about 44,000 clones, roughly two thirds of them seen once. Study-wide points: Clonality increased at ibrutinib response and stayed stable in sustained remission. At progression, however, it fell back toward baseline.

The genes are TRBV19 and TRBJ2-6; the match to TRBD2 covers 11 bases. The sequence was collected from a human donor with chronic lymphocytic leukemia. The input for sequencing was PBMCs, taken after 12 months of ibrutinib treatment. The CDR3 spells CASSPGLAGSSGANVLTF. The CDR3 nucleotides read TGTGCCAGTAGTCCAGGACTAGCGGGTTCCTCTGGGGCCAACGTCCTGACTTTC.